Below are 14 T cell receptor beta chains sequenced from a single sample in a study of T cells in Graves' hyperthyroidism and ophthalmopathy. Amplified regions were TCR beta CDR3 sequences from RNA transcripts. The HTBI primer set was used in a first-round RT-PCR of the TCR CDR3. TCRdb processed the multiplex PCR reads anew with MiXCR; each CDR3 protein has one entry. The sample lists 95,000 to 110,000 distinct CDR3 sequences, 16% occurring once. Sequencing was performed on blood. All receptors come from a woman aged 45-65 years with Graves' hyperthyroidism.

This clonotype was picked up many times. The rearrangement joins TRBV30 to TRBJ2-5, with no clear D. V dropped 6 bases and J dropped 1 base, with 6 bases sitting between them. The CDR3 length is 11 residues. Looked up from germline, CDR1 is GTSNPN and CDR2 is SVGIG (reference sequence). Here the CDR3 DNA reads TGTGCCTGTCTAGGCCAAGAGACCCAGTACTTC. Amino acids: CACLGQETQYF. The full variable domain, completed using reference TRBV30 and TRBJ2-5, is SQTIHQWPATLVQPVGSPLSLECTVEGTSNPNLYWYRQAAGRGLQLLFYSVGIGQISSEVPQNLSASRPQDRQFILSSKKLLLSDSGFYLCACLGQETQYFGPGTRLLVL.

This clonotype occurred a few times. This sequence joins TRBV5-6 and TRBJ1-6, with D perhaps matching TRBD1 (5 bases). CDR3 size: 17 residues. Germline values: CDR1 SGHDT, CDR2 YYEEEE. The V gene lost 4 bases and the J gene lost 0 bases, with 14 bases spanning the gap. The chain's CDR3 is CASSREGKGSYNSPLHF. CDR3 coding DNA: TGTGCCAGCAGCCGTGAGGGGAAGGGCTCCTATAATTCACCCCTCCACTTT.

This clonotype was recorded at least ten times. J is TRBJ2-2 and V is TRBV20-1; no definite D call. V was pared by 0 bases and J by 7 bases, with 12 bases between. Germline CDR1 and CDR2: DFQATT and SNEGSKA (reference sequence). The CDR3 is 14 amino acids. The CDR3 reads CSARDSLNHGELFF. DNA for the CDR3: TGCAGTGCTAGAGATTCCCTGAACCACGGGGAGCTGTTTTTT.

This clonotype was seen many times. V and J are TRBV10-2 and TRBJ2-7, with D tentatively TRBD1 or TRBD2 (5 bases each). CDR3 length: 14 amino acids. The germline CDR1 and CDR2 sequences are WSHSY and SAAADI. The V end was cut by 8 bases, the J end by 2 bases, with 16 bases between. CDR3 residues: CASAHRGNPYEQYF. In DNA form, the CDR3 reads TGCGCCAGCGCCCATCGGGGCAACCCCTACGAGCAGTACTTC.

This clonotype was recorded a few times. The CDR3 protein is CASSPGGRYGYTF. The CDR3 DNA sequence: TGTGCCAGCAGCCCAGGGGGGAGGTATGGCTACACCTTC. The rearrangement links TRBV2 to TRBJ1-2, with 7 bases fitting TRBD1. This CDR3 has 13 residues. Germline V gene data show CDR1 as SNHLY and CDR2 as FYNNEI. The V segment lost 6 bases and the J segment 5 bases; nucleotides outside the gene matches: 6.

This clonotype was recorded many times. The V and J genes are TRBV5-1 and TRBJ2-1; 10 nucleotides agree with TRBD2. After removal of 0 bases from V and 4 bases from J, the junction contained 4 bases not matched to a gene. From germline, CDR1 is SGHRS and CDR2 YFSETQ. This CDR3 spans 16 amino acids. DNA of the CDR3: TGCGCCAGCAGCTTGGGAAGGACTAGCGGTTACAATGAGCAGTTCTTC. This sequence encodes CASSLGRTSGYNEQFF.

For the CDR3, the DNA is TGTGCCAGCAGTTACGGGACAGGGGTATACGAGCAGTACTTC. Protein product: CASSYGTGVYEQYF. V usage is TRBV6-5 and J usage is TRBJ2-7, with 10 bases identical to TRBD1. Germline V gene data show CDR1 as MNHEY and CDR2 as SVGAGI. This CDR3 contains 14 residues. The V and J ends lost 2 bases and 4 bases, in that order; junction bases with no gene match: 2.

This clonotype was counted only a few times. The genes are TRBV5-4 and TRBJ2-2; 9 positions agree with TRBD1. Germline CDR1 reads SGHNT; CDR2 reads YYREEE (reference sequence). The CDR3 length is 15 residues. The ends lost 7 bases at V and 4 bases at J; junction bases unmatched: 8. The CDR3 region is CASLPGTGSTGELFF. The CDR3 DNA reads TGTGCCAGCCTGCCCGGGACAGGGAGCACCGGGGAGCTGTTTTTT.

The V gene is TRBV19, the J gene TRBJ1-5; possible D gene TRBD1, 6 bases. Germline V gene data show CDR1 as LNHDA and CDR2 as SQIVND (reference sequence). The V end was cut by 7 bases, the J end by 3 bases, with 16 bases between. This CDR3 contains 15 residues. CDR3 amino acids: CASTSEGHPNQPQHF. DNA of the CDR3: TGTGCCAGTACCTCAGAGGGACATCCCAATCAGCCCCAGCATTTT. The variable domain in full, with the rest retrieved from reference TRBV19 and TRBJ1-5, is DGGITQSPKYLFRKEGQNVTLSCEQNLNHDAMYWYRQDPGQGLRLIYYSQIVNDFQKGDIAEGYSVSREKKESFPLTVTSAQKNPTAFYLCASTSEGHPNQPQHFGDGTRLSIL.

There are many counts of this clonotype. CDR3 bases: TGTGCCAGCAGCCAAGATCGCGCGGCATCCTACGAGCAGTACTTC. Residues: CASSQDRAASYEQYF. This sequence joins TRBV4-2 and TRBJ2-7; D gene unclear. CDR3 size: 15 residues. The V gene's germline CDR1 is LGHNA and CDR2 YNFKEQ. V shed 0 bases and J shed 1 base, with 10 bases lying between them.

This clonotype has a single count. The DNA for the CDR3 is TGTGCCAGCAGTGGACAGGGTCGTCCACCCCTCCACTTT. Protein: CASSGQGRPPLHF. The chain couples TRBV2 to TRBJ1-6, with 7 bases fitting TRBD1. The germline V gene has CDR1 SNHLY and CDR2 FYNNEI. The CDR3 sequence is 13 residues long. Trimming removed 4 bases from V and 11 bases from J; junction bases left unmatched: 5.

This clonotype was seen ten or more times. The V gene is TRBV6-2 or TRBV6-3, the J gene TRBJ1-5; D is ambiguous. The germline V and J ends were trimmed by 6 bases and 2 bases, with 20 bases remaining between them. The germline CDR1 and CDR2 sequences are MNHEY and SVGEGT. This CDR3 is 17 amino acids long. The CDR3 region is CASSADPTKRGNQPQHF. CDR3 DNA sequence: TGTGCCAGCAGCGCCGACCCGACCAAAAGGGGCAATCAGCCCCAGCATTTT.

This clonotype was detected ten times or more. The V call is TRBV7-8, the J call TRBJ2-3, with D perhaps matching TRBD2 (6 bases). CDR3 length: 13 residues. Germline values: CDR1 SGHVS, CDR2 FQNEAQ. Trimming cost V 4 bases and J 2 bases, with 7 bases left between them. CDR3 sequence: CASSWDSTDTQYF. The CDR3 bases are TGTGCCAGCAGCTGGGACTCCACAGATACGCAGTATTTT.

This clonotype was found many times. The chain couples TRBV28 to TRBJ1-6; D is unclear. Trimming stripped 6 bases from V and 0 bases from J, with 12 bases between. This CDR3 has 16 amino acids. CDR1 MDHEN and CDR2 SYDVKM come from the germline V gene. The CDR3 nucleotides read TGTGCCAGCAGGTTCGGGAGGGCCTCCTATAATTCACCCCTCCACTTT. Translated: CASRFGRASYNSPLHF.